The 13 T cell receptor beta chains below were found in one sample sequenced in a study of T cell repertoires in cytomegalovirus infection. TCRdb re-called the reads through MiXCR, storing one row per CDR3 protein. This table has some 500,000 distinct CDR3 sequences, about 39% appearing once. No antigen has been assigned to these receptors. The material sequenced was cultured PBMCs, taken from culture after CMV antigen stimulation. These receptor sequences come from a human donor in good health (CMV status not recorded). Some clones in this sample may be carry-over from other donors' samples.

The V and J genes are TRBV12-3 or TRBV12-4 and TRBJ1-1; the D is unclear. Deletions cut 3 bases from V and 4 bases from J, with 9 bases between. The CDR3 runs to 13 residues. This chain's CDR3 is CASSFGESTEAFF. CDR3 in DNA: TGTGCCAGCAGTTTTGGTGAGAGCACTGAAGCTTTCTTT.

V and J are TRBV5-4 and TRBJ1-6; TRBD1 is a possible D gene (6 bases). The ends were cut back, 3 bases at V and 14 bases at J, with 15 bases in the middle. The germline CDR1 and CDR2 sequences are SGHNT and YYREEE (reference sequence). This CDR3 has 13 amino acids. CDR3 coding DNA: TGTGCCAGCAGCTCAACAGGGTCTGATACCCTCCACTTT. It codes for CASSSTGSDTLHF.

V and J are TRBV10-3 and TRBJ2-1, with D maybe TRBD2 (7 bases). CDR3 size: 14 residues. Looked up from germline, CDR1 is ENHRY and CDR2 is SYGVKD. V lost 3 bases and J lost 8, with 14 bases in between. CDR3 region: CAISDGRGADEQFF. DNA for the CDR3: TGTGCCATCAGTGATGGTCGGGGGGCTGATGAGCAGTTCTTC.

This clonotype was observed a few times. The CDR3 DNA reads as TGTGCCAGCAGCTTCCGACTAGCAGAAATTGTAGAGCAGTTCTTC. This gives the protein CASSFRLAEIVEQFF. V usage is TRBV7-8 and J usage is TRBJ2-1; 7 bases match TRBD2. The CDR3 loop spans 15 amino acids. Trimming removed 3 bases from V and 10 bases from J; junction bases left unmatched: 12. Per the germline V gene, CDR1 is SGHVS and CDR2 is FQNEAQ.

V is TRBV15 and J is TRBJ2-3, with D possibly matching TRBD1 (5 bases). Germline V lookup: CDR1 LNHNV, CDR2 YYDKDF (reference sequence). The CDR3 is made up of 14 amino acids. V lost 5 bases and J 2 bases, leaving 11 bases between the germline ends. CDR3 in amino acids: CATSVDRYTDTQYF. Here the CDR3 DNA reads TGTGCCACCAGCGTAGACAGATACACAGATACGCAGTATTTT.

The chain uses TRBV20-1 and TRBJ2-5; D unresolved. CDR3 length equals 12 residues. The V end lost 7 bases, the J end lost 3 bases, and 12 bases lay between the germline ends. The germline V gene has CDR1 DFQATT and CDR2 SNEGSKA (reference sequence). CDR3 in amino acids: CSVPTSKETQYF. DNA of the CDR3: TGCAGTGTTCCGACAAGTAAAGAGACCCAGTACTTC.

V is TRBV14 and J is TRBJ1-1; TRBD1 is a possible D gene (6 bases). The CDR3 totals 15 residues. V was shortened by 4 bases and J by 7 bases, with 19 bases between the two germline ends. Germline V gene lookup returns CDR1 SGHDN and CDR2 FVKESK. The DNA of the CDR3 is TGTGCCAGCAGCCCAAGGGGACACCAGAGTGGTGAAGCTTTCTTT. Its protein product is CASSPRGHQSGEAFF. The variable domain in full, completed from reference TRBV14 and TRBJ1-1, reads EAGVTQFPSHSVIEKGQTVTLRCDPISGHDNLYWYRRVMGKEIKFLLHFVKESKQDESGMPNNRFLAERTGGTYSTLKVQPAELEDSGVYFCASSPRGHQSGEAFFGQGTRLTVV.

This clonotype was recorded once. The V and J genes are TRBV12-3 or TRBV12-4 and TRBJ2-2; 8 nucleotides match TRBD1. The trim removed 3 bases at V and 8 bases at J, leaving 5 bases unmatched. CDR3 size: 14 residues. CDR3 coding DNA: TGTGCCAGCAGTTTTCAGGGGGCTCAGGGGGAGCTGTTTTTT. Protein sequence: CASSFQGAQGELFF.

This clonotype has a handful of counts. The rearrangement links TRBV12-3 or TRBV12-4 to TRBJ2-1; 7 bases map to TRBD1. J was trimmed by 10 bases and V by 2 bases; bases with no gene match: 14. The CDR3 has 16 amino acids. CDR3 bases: TGTGCCAGCAGTTTACGAGGGGGCGCTGGAGTCGGGGAGCAGTTCTTC. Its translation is CASSLRGGAGVGEQFF.

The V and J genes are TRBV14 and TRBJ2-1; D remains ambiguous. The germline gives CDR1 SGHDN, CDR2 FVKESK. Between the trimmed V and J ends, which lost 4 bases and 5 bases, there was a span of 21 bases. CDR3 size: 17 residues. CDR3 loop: CASSRRLINLNNNEQFF. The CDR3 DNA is TGTGCCAGCAGCCGGAGACTTATAAATCTTAACAACAATGAGCAGTTCTTC.

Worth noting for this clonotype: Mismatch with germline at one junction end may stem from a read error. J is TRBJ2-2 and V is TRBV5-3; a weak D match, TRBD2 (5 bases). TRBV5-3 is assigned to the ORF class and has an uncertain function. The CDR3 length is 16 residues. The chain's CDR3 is CASSLGAGVNTGELFF. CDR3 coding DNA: TGTGCCAGCAGCTTGGGCGCCGGGGTGAACACCGGGGAGCTGTTTTTT.

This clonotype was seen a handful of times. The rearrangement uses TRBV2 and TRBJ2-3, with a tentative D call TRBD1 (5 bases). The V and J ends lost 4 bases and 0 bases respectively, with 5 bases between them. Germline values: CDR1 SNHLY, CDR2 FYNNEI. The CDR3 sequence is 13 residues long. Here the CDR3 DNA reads TGTGCCAGCAGTGGACAGAGCACAGATACGCAGTATTTT. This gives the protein CASSGQSTDTQYF. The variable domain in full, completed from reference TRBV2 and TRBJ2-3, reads EPEVTQTPSHQVTQMGQEVILRCVPISNHLYFYWYRQILGQKVEFLVSFYNNEISEKSEIFDDQFSVERPDGSNFTLKIRSTKLEDSAMYFCASSGQSTDTQYFGPGTRLTVL.

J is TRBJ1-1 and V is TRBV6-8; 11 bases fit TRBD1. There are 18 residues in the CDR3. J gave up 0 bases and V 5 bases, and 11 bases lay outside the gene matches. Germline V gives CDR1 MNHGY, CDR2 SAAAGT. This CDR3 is CASSLRDRGEAMNTEAFF. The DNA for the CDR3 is TGTGCCAGCAGTCTCCGGGACAGGGGGGAGGCAATGAACACTGAAGCTTTCTTT.